The 18 T cell receptor beta chains reported below all come from one sample, sequenced in a study of vaccination and CD4 T cells after COVID-19. The assay that was used to sequence DNA from cultured CD4+ T cells was the Oncomine TCR Beta short-read assay. From the PCR reads, TCRdb called clonotypes with MiXCR, one entry per CDR3 protein. The sample includes under 7,000 distinct CDR3 sequences, about 40% of them seen just once. Their antigens are not known. Treatment in this sample: roughly nine-day PBMC culture with coronavirus spike peptide pools or control peptides (ViraFEST assay). Ahead of the COVID-19 pandemic (2011-2018), the CD4+ T cells of the unexposed donor were collected. Sequencing was done on a sample of CD4+ T cells from blood, cultured in vitro. Receptor source: a human donor in good health.

The chain recombines TRBV19 with TRBJ1-1, with D hard to call. Trimming took off 0 bases at V and 3 bases at J, with 5 bases between the two ends. Germline values: CDR1 LNHDA, CDR2 SQIVND (reference sequence). The CDR3 runs 13 residues. The chain's CDR3 is CASSIDRYTEAFF. The CDR3 nucleotides read TGTGCCAGTAGTATAGACAGATACACTGAAGCTTTCTTT.

V gene TRBV20-1 combines with J gene TRBJ1-1; a possible D gene is TRBD1 (6 bases). Trimming stripped 4 bases from V and 6 bases from J, with 21 bases between. This CDR3 spans 15 amino acids. The germline gives CDR1 DFQATT, CDR2 SNEGSKA (reference sequence). The CDR3 nucleotides are TGCAGTGCTAAACCGGGACACCCTCCGACCTCTGAAGCTTTCTTT. This encodes CSAKPGHPPTSEAFF.

The rearrangement links TRBV5-1 to TRBJ1-1, with D maybe TRBD1 (5 bases). V was trimmed by 2 bases and J by 4 bases, leaving 15 bases between them. There are 15 residues in the CDR3. CDR1 SGHRS and CDR2 YFSETQ come from the germline V gene. CDR3 coding DNA: TGCGCCAGCAGCTTTTCGGGGCGGAGGGTCACTGAAGCTTTCTTT. Protein product: CASSFSGRRVTEAFF.

The J gene is TRBJ1-3, the V gene TRBV20-1, with D perhaps matching TRBD1 (5 bases). V dropped 0 bases and J dropped 3 bases, with 18 bases sitting between them. Germline V CDR1 and CDR2: DFQATT, SNEGSKA (reference sequence). CDR3 length equals 17 residues. CDR3 coding DNA: TGCAGTGCTAGAGATCGCGGGGGAGCGGGGGTTGGAAACACCATATATTTT. This translates into CSARDRGGAGVGNTIYF.

By frequency in the sample, this clonotype is medium-sized. This chain uses TRBV6-1 with TRBJ1-6; D perhaps matches TRBD1 (5 bases). CDR1 and CDR2 from the germline V gene are MNHNS and SASEGT. The CDR3 spans 14 residues. Deletions cut 3 bases from V and 5 bases from J, with 8 bases between. The CDR3 sequence is CASSEGPDNSPLHF. The CDR3 coding sequence is TGTGCCAGCAGTGAGGGACCTGATAATTCACCCCTCCACTTT.

The chain uses TRBV7-3 and TRBJ2-5; 9 bases align to TRBD1. The CDR3 has 13 amino acids. Germline CDR1 and CDR2: SGHTA and FQGTGA. The J segment lost 5 bases and the V segment lost 5 bases, leaving 3 bases of the junction unmatched. The CDR3 bases are TGTGCCAGCAGCCCCGGGACAGGGGAGACCCAGTACTTC. As protein: CASSPGTGETQYF.

A single count supports this clonotype. The genes are TRBV20-1 and TRBJ2-7, with 9 bases matching TRBD1. The germline V gene encodes CDR1 DFQATT and CDR2 SNEGSKA (reference sequence). CDR3 length equals 14 residues. V shed 1 base, J shed 4 bases, and the junction held 5 bases outside the gene matches. In nucleotides, the CDR3 is TGCAGTGCTAGAGCCGGGACAGGGATATACGAGCAGTACTTC. It translates to CSARAGTGIYEQYF.

This clonotype was seen more than once but under ten times. The chain uses TRBV30 and TRBJ1-2; the D is unclear. The CDR3 sequence is 11 residues long. CDR1 is GTSNPN and CDR2 is SVGIG in the germline V gene (reference sequence). Trimming cost V 5 bases and J 5 bases, with 9 bases left between them. The chain's CDR3 is CAWLGAYGYTF. Written as DNA, the CDR3 is TGTGCCTGGCTTGGCGCATATGGCTACACCTTC.

The chain is built from TRBV6-5 and TRBJ2-3; 9 bases line up with TRBD1. V lost 0 bases to trimming and J lost 11 bases; unmatched junction nucleotides: 3. The V gene's germline CDR1 is MNHEY and CDR2 SVGAGI. The CDR3 spans 13 residues. CDR3 bases: TGTGCCAGCAGTTACTCTTTGGGACAGGGGCAGTATTTT. This translates into CASSYSLGQGQYF.

The gene calls are TRBV9 and TRBJ2-5; D might be TRBD2 (5 bases). This CDR3 spans 15 amino acids. With 2 bases removed from V and 2 bases from J, the gap between germline ends came to 13 bases. Germline V gives CDR1 SGDLS, CDR2 YYNGEE. The CDR3 DNA reads as TGTGCCAGCAGCGTTTTTGGGAGCTTTCAAGAGACCCAGTACTTC. Translated, it gives CASSVFGSFQETQYF.

V gene TRBV7-9 combines with J gene TRBJ2-3; TRBD2 agrees at 13 bases. This CDR3 has 15 residues. V trimming: 2 bases; J trimming: 7 bases; junction bases outside the gene matches: 3. CDR1 and CDR2 from the germline V gene are SEHNR and FQNEAQ (reference sequence). Here the CDR3 reads CASSLPGLAGNTQYF. The CDR3 coding sequence is TGTGCCAGCAGCTTACCGGGACTAGCGGGGAATACGCAGTATTTT.

The chain recombines TRBV5-4 with TRBJ2-5; a weak D match, TRBD2 (5 bases). The CDR3 totals 18 residues. Germline loops: CDR1 SGHNT, CDR2 YYREEE (reference sequence). Trimming shortened V by 1 base and J by 4 bases, and 23 bases separated the two germline ends. CDR3 in amino acids: CASSLSLGMDWNSETQYF. CDR3 DNA sequence: TGTGCCAGCAGCTTGTCTTTGGGGATGGACTGGAACTCAGAGACCCAGTACTTC.

V and J are TRBV6-4 and TRBJ2-2; D ambiguous. Trimming stripped 0 bases from V and 4 bases from J, with 3 bases between. Germline-derived CDR1 and CDR2 are MRHNA and SNTAGT. The CDR3 totals 13 residues. The CDR3 DNA is TGTGCCAGCAGTGACTCTAGCACCGGGGAGCTGTTTTTT. It specifies CASSDSSTGELFF.

This clonotype was seen more than once but under ten times. The chain joins TRBV6-1 to TRBJ2-5; 10 bases map to TRBD2. Germline CDR1 reads MNHNS; CDR2 reads SASEGT. The ends lost 0 bases at V and 2 bases at J; junction bases unmatched: 0. CDR3 length: 15 residues. This CDR3 reads CASSEASGGQETQYF. The CDR3, as DNA: TGTGCCAGCAGTGAAGCTAGCGGGGGGCAAGAGACCCAGTACTTC.

This clonotype was seen only a few times. The V gene is TRBV12-3 or TRBV12-4, the J gene TRBJ1-1; D may be TRBD1 (6 bases). V lost 6 bases to trimming and J lost 3 bases, with 14 bases between them. This CDR3 spans 14 amino acids. CDR3: CASSPQGGDTEAFF. Here the CDR3 DNA reads TGTGCCAGCAGCCCACAGGGTGGTGACACTGAAGCTTTCTTT.

The chain carries TRBV27 and TRBJ1-2, with D possibly TRBD1 on 6 matching bases. The CDR3 loop spans 13 amino acids. Germline CDR1 is MNHEY and CDR2 is SMNVEV (reference sequence). V shed 5 bases and J shed 8 bases, with 15 bases lying between them. For the CDR3, the DNA is TGTGCCAGCAGTACCCACAGGGTTGGCGGCTACACCTTC. This gives the protein CASSTHRVGGYTF.

This clonotype was seen more than once but under ten times. The chain uses TRBV6-1 and TRBJ1-2; perhaps TRBD1 as D (6 bases). The V end lost 7 bases, the J end lost 8 bases, and 17 bases lay between the germline ends. Germline assignment: CDR1 MNHNS and CDR2 SASEGT. The CDR3 has 13 residues. Here the CDR3 reads CASTEGGPRGYTF. The CDR3 bases are TGTGCCAGCACGGAGGGGGGGCCTCGAGGCTACACCTTC.

The chain links TRBV6-1 to TRBJ1-6; 7 nucleotides align to TRBD1. CDR3 size: 16 residues. The germline V gene has CDR1 MNHNS and CDR2 SASEGT. The junction had 8 bases not matched to a gene; V was cut back by 6 bases and J by 3 bases. The CDR3 spells CASRPTGELYNSPLHF. CDR3 nucleotide sequence: TGTGCCAGCAGACCTACAGGGGAACTCTATAATTCACCCCTCCACTTT.